Listed below are T cell receptor beta chains from one sample, sequenced in a study of glioma-infiltrating T cells after dendritic cell vaccination. Profiling relied on immunoSEQ multiplex PCR, and the TCRdb table lists in-frame clones only, not all of them. The table lists 90,000 or so clones, approximately 75% of them singletons. This specimen was blood, taken after dendritic cell vaccination. The receptors come from a human donor with glioblastoma. Both conserved end residues are part of each CDR3. The D gene is left open where the match is weak. Clone size is given for some rows only: seen once, a few or many times, or a class if the clone is expanded.

TRBD1 | . | TRBJ2-2 | 18 | TRBV9 | TGTGCCAGCCGCTCCGGGACAGGGTTCCTACTAAACACCGGGGAGCTGTTTTTT | CASRSGTGFLLNTGELFF
TRBD2 | . | TRBJ2-3 | 18 | TRBV7-9 | TGTGCCAGCAGCTTACCCCTAAGACTAGCGGGGATCACAGATACGCAGTATTTT | CASSLPLRLAGITDTQYF
TRBD2 | . | TRBJ2-1 | 16 | TRBV15 | TGTGCCACCAGCAGAGATGGCGGGAGCTCCTACAATGAGCAGTTCTTC | CATSRDGGSSYNEQFF
. | once | TRBJ1-2 | 15 | TRBV6-1 | TGTGCCAGCAGTGAAGATTACAGATCTAACTATGGCTACACCTTC | CASSEDYRSNYGYTF
TRBD2 | . | TRBJ2-1 | 15 | TRBV5-1 | TGCGCCAGCAGCTTGGAACTAGCGCTGTACAATGAGCAGTTCTTC | CASSLELALYNEQFF
TRBD2 | . | TRBJ2-2 | 19 | TRBV10-3 | TGTGCCATCAGGACCGGGACTAGCGGAGCCCATATAGGCACCGGGGAGCTGTTTTTT | CAIRTGTSGAHIGTGELFF
TRBD1 | once | TRBJ1-2 | 16 | TRBV9 | TGTGCCAGCAGCGTAGGGGGTAGGGGACAGAGCTATGGCTACACCTTC | CASSVGGRGQSYGYTF
. | . | TRBJ2-1 | 16 | TRBV2 | TGTGCCAGCAGTGAAGGGCGGGCCAGCTCCTACAATGAGCAGTTCTTC | CASSEGRASSYNEQFF
TRBD2 | . | TRBJ2-7 | 15 | TRBV5-6 | TGTGCCAGCAGCTTAACTAGCGGGCTGTCCTACGAGCAGTACTTC | CASSLTSGLSYEQYF
. | . | TRBJ1-3 | 13 | TRBV5-1 | TGCGCCAGCAGCTCCTCGTCTGGAAACACCATATATTTT | CASSSSSGNTIYF
TRBD2 | once | TRBJ2-3 | 17 | TRBV5-1 | TGCGCCAGCAGCTTGGCCCCACCGGGACTAGGCACAGATACGCAGTATTTT | CASSLAPPGLGTDTQYF
. | . | TRBJ1-5 | 16 | TRBV15 | TGTGCCACCAGCAGAGATCTTGCCCAGGGGCGCCAGCCCCAGCATTTT | CATSRDLAQGRQPQHF
TRBD2 | once | TRBJ2-1 | 16 | TRBV4-2 | TGTGCCAGCAGCCGGAGGGTGGGGGGGGACTTAGTTGGGCAGTTCTTC | CASSRRVGGDLVGQFF
TRBD1 | once | TRBJ2-2 | 16 | TRBV14 | TGTGCCAGCAGCCCCGGAGAGGGGGCCTCAACCGGGGAGCTGTTTTTT | CASSPGEGASTGELFF
. | . | TRBJ1-5 | 16 | TRBV4-2 | TGTGCCAGCAGCCAAGAGGCAGGTAATAGCAATCAGCCCCAGCATTTT | CASSQEAGNSNQPQHF
. | . | TRBJ1-1 | 15 | TRBV5-6 | TGTGCCAGCAGCTCAGCGAAGGGAGCCAACACTGAAGCTTTCTTT | CASSSAKGANTEAFF
TRBD1 | once | TRBJ2-6 | 14 | TRBV6-4 | TGTGCCAGCCGACAGGGGTCTGGGGCCAACGTCCTGACTTTC | CASRQGSGANVLTF
TRBD1 | . | TRBJ1-2 | 16 | TRBV5-1 | TGCGCCAGCAGCTTGGAGACAGGGGGCGAATTATATGGCTACACCTTC | CASSLETGGELYGYTF
TRBD1 | . | TRBJ2-5 | 15 | TRBV5-1 | TGCGCCAGCAGCTTCGGGACAGGGGGCGAAGAGACCCAGTACTTC | CASSFGTGGEETQYF
TRBD2 | medium-sized | TRBJ2-1 | 16 | TRBV7-2 | TGTGCCAGCAGCTTAGTCCGACTAGCGGTGTACAATGAGCAGTTCTTC | CASSLVRLAVYNEQFF
. | . | TRBJ2-2 | 15 | TRBV6-5 | TGTGCCAGCAGCCTAGGACAGTCGAACACCGGGGAGCTGTTTTTT | CASSLGQSNTGELFF
. | . | TRBJ1-2 | 13 | TRBV5-1 | TGCGCCAGCAGGGGCGAACTTAACTATGGCTACACCTTC | CASRGELNYGYTF
TRBD1 | once | TRBJ1-1 | 14 | TRBV30 | TGTGCCTGGAACCCGGACAGGGGGAACACTGAAGCTTTCTTT | CAWNPDRGNTEAFF
. | . | TRBJ1-1 | 15 | TRBV4-2 | TGTGCCAGCAGCCAGGAAACAGGGTGGGATACTGAAGCTTTCTTT | CASSQETGWDTEAFF
TRBD2 | . | TRBJ2-1 | 13 | TRBV15 | TGTGCCACCCAGGCGGGGGGTTACAATGAGCAGTTCTTC | CATQAGGYNEQFF
TRBD1 | . | TRBJ2-4 | 11 | TRBV30 | TGTGCCTGGCGACAGGGGAACATTCAGTACTTC | CAWRQGNIQYF
. | once | TRBJ1-1 | 15 | TRBV7-9 | TGTGCCAGCAGCCCCATCGGACAGCTGAACACTGAAGCTTTCTTT | CASSPIGQLNTEAFF
. | . | TRBJ2-1 | 14 | TRBV11-3 | TGTGCCAGCAGCTTAGACGCGGTCTACAATGAGCAGTTCTTC | CASSLDAVYNEQFF
TRBD1 | . | TRBJ2-1 | 14 | TRBV19 | TGTGCCAGTAGTTCCGGGACAGTAATGAATGAGCAGTTCTTC | CASSSGTVMNEQFF
TRBD1 | . | TRBJ2-5 | 14 | TRBV5-1 | TGCGCCAGCAGCAAAACGGACAGGCAAGAGACCCAGTACTTC | CASSKTDRQETQYF
. | . | TRBJ2-7 | 12 | TRBV6-1 | TGTGCCAGCAGAAGGGGAACCTACGAGCAGTACTTC | CASRRGTYEQYF
. | few | TRBJ2-4 | 15 | TRBV5-1 | TGCGCCAGCAGCTTGGACTCAGGAGGCAAAAACATTCAGTACTTC | CASSLDSGGKNIQYF
TRBD1 | . | TRBJ2-6 | 19 | TRBV19 | TGTGCCAGTAATCCAGGACAGGGGGACTCACGCTCTGGGGCCAACGTCCTGACTTTC | CASNPGQGDSRSGANVLTF
TRBD2 | . | TRBJ2-3 | 17 | TRBV7-3 | TGTGCCAGCAGCTTGCAACCGGGACTAGCGGGGTTGGATACGCAGTATTTT | CASSLQPGLAGLDTQYF
. | . | TRBJ1-1 | 15 | TRBV27 | TGTGCCAGCAGTTTTTCTAGCTTCGGGGACACTGAAGCTTTCTTT | CASSFSSFGDTEAFF
TRBD1 | . | TRBJ2-7 | 13 | TRBV5-6 | TGTGCCAGCAGCCGGGACAGGGGGCTCGAGCAGTACTTC | CASSRDRGLEQYF
. | . | TRBJ2-1 | 15 | TRBV7-3 | TGTGCCAGCAGCCCTTATAAGAGCTCCTACAATGAGCAGTTCTTC | CASSPYKSSYNEQFF
. | . | TRBJ2-1 | 13 | TRBV6-6 | TGTGCCACCAATGGACAGGCGGGATATGAGCAGTTCTTC | CATNGQAGYEQFF
TRBD2 | . | TRBJ2-5 | 15 | TRBV14 | TGTGCCAGCAGCCATCTAGCGGGGAGGCAAGAGACCCAGTACTTC | CASSHLAGRQETQYF
. | . | TRBJ1-1 | 17 | TRBV5-1 | TGCGCCAGCAGCCCCCGGACAGAACCCTTGACGAACACTGAAGCTTTCTTT | CASSPRTEPLTNTEAFF
TRBD1 | . | TRBJ1-5 | 14 | TRBV2 | TGTGCCAGCAGTGAGGGACAGAGCAATCAGCCCCAGCATTTT | CASSEGQSNQPQHF
. | . | TRBJ1-5 | 15 | TRBV11-2 | TGTGCCAGCAGCAAAGTGGCAGGTAACAATCAGCCCCAGCATTTT | CASSKVAGNNQPQHF
TRBD1 | . | TRBJ1-2 | 20 | TRBV4-1 | TGCGCCAGCAGCCAGACCCCCGGGGGGGGGACAGGGAAGCCTAACTATGGCTACACCTTC | CASSQTPGGGTGKPNYGYTF
TRBD1 | . | TRBJ1-3 | 17 | TRBV14 | TGTGCCAGCAGTCTAACCCGGACAGGGAGTCCTGGAAACACCATATATTTT | CASSLTRTGSPGNTIYF
. | . | TRBJ2-2 | 14 | TRBV10-1 | TGCGCCAGCAGTGCGGCGGGACGGGACGGGGAGCTGTTTTTT | CASSAAGRDGELFF
TRBD1 | . | TRBJ2-5 | 14 | TRBV5-1 | TGCGCCAGCAGCACCGGACAGGTCCAAGAGACCCAGTACTTC | CASSTGQVQETQYF
TRBD1 | . | TRBJ1-2 | 15 | TRBV2 | TGTGCCAGCAGTCCACGGGACAGAAAAAACTATGGCTACACCTTC | CASSPRDRKNYGYTF
TRBD2 | . | TRBJ2-3 | 17 | TRBV9 | TGTGCCAGCAGCGGACCAGCGGGGGGGTTTTTCTCAGATACGCAGTATTTT | CASSGPAGGFFSDTQYF
. | . | TRBJ2-5 | 17 | TRBV5-1 | TGCGCCAGCAGCTTGGGAAATTCAGACTCCTACCAAGAGACCCAGTACTTC | CASSLGNSDSYQETQYF
TRBD2 | . | TRBJ2-3 | 17 | TRBV15 | TGTGCCACCAGCAGAGATTCGCGGGGGACGTCCCGGGGTACGCAGTATTTT | CATSRDSRGTSRGTQYF
. | . | TRBJ1-1 | 19 | TRBV21-1 | . | CASSKASNRAVGCGTEAFF
. | once | TRBJ2-1 | 12 | TRBV5-1 | TGCGCCAGCAGCCGACTAGAACCTGAGCAGTTCTTC | CASSRLEPEQFF
TRBD1 | . | TRBJ1-1 | 17 | TRBV7-9 | TGTGCCAGCAGCTTAGGGGACAGGAGAACTTTAAACACTGAAGCTTTCTTT | CASSLGDRRTLNTEAFF
TRBD1 | . | TRBJ2-7 | 13 | TRBV6-1 | TGTGCCAGCAGTGAAGACAGGGGGTACGAGCAGTACTTC | CASSEDRGYEQYF
. | . | TRBJ2-6 | 15 | TRBV12-5 | TGTGCTAGTGGTCAGGGCACTGGGGGGGCCAACGTCCTGACTTTC | CASGQGTGGANVLTF